Below, 19 T cell receptor beta chains from the same sample are listed, as sequenced in a study of OX40 agonist ivuxolimab in advanced cancers. Repertoires were generated with immunoSEQ multiplex PCR, while TCRdb's copy carries only in-frame clones and drops some. Among about 71,000 clones listed, 65% to 85% were seen once. This sample comprised CD4+ or CD8+ T cells sorted from blood, obtained in a trial of the OX40 agonist ivuxolimab. Receptor source: an adult with an advanced solid tumor such as melanoma, head and neck, liver or kidney cancer.

The chain joins TRBV21-1 to TRBJ2-3. TRBV21-1 is an annotated pseudogene. The CDR3 totals 14 residues. The CDR3 reads CASSKEGGRDTQYF. The CDR3 coding sequence is TGTGCCAGCAGCAAAGAGGGGGGAAGGGATACGCAGTATTTT.

This chain links TRBV6-6 with TRBJ2-7; D is ambiguous. Germline values: CDR1 MNHNY, CDR2 SVGAGI (reference sequence). Trimming cost V 0 bases and J 5 bases, with 8 bases left between them. The CDR3 sequence is 13 residues long. The CDR3 DNA follows: TGTGCCAGCAGTTACTCTATGCGTGACGAGCAGTACTTC. Its protein product is CASSYSMRDEQYF.

The chain combines TRBV28 with TRBJ2-5; either TRBD1 or TRBD2 may fit D (6 bases each). Trimming removed 5 bases at V and 4 bases at J, with 14 bases between. The germline CDR1 and CDR2 sequences are MDHEN and SYDVKM. The CDR3 length is 14 residues. The CDR3 sequence is CASSPRGGLETQYF. The CDR3 bases are TGTGCCAGCAGTCCCCGAGGGGGGTTAGAGACCCAGTACTTC.

This chain links TRBV5-1 with TRBJ1-2; tentatively, D is TRBD1 (6 bases). The CDR3 totals 14 residues. The V gene lost 1 base and the J gene lost 8 bases, with 15 bases spanning the gap. Germline V gene sequence: CDR1 SGHRS, CDR2 YFSETQ. The CDR3 nucleotides are TGCGCCAGCAGCTTGAGGACAGACGGTGAGGGCTACACCTTC. Translating gives CASSLRTDGEGYTF.

V gene TRBV19 combines with J gene TRBJ2-1, with 11 bases lining up with TRBD2. This CDR3 is 17 amino acids long. Germline CDR1 and CDR2: LNHDA and SQIVND (reference sequence). Germline trimming cut 6 bases from V and 0 bases from J; bases unmatched to any gene: 7. The CDR3 DNA sequence: TGTGCCAGTAGGAAAGAGACTAGCGGGGACTCCTACAATGAGCAGTTCTTC. This translates into CASRKETSGDSYNEQFF.

V is TRBV28 and J is TRBJ1-2, with D uncertain. CDR3 length: 12 residues. Trimming removed 6 bases at V and 4 bases at J, with 9 bases between. Germline V gives CDR1 MDHEN, CDR2 SYDVKM. The CDR3 is CASSTALYGYTF. CDR3 sequence (DNA): TGTGCCAGCAGCACGGCTCTCTATGGCTACACCTTC.

The chain uses TRBV28 and TRBJ2-5; D possibly corresponds to TRBD1 (5 bases). The J call may be in error: the DNA end matches TRBJ2-7 better. The germline V gene encodes CDR1 MDHEN and CDR2 SYDVKM. The CDR3 runs 12 residues. CDR3 nucleotide sequence: TGTGCCACCCAAATAACAGGATACGAGCAGTACTTC. It translates to CATQITGYEQYF.

The J gene is TRBJ1-1, the V gene TRBV5-4; possibly TRBD1 for D (6 bases). Deletions cut 2 bases from V and 1 base from J, with 15 bases between. Germline V gene sequence: CDR1 SGHNT, CDR2 YYREEE (reference sequence). The CDR3 totals 16 residues. DNA of the CDR3: TGTGCCAGCAGCTTCCCCGAGGGGGAGGGGAACACTGAAGCTTTCTTT. It encodes CASSFPEGEGNTEAFF.

The CDR3 DNA sequence: TGCGCCAGCAGCCGAGACACAGGGGGTGGTGAAAAACTGTTTTTT. As protein: CASSRDTGGGEKLFF. The chain joins TRBV5-1 to TRBJ1-4, with TRBD1 matching 8 bases. CDR1 and CDR2 from the germline V gene are SGHRS and YFSETQ. Losses at the gene ends were 4 bases for V and 7 bases for J; bases not matched to a gene: 9. The CDR3 loop spans 15 amino acids.

The chain has TRBV6-5 and TRBJ2-2; TRBD1 aligns across 10 bases. Germline CDR1 is MNHEY and CDR2 is SVGAGI. This CDR3 is 15 amino acids long. The ends lost 7 bases at V and 5 bases at J; junction bases unmatched: 7. CDR3 DNA sequence: TGTGCCAGCACCTACCGGGACAGGGGAACCGGGGAGCTGTTTTTT. Protein sequence: CASTYRDRGTGELFF.

V and J are TRBV7-9 and TRBJ2-3; D might be TRBD1 or TRBD2, each matching 5 bases. There are 15 residues in the CDR3. Trimming pared 4 bases from V and 1 base from J, leaving 12 bases between. Germline CDR1 is SEHNR and CDR2 is FQNEAQ (reference sequence). CDR3 nucleotide sequence: TGTGCCAGCAGCTGGGGGAACGGCCGCACAGATACGCAGTATTTT. This gives the protein CASSWGNGRTDTQYF.

The V call is TRBV9, the J call TRBJ1-6; D is unresolved. Per germline, CDR1 SGDLS and CDR2 YYNGEE. The V end lost 0 bases, the J end lost 7 bases, and 8 bases lay between the germline ends. This CDR3 region has 14 residues. As DNA, the CDR3 is TGTGCCAGCAGCGTAGTGGACGGGAATTCACCCCTCCACTTT. Amino acids: CASSVVDGNSPLHF.

This clone was counted only a few times. The chain couples TRBV5-1 to TRBJ2-5; 8 bases map to TRBD1. The J segment lost 5 bases and the V segment lost 4 bases, leaving 10 bases of the junction unmatched. CDR3 length: 15 residues. Germline V gene sequence: CDR1 SGHRS, CDR2 YFSETQ. The CDR3 DNA follows: TGCGCCAGCAGCCGATCGCAGGGGGCAGGGGAGACCCAGTACTTC. It yields the protein CASSRSQGAGETQYF.

DNA for the CDR3: TGTGCCAGCAGCTTAGCTTTCCCTTACAGGGGCGTGAACACCGGGGAGCTGTTTTTT. Translating it yields CASSLAFPYRGVNTGELFF. V gene TRBV11-3 combines with J gene TRBJ2-2; 7 bases align to TRBD1. CDR1 is SGHNT, CDR2 YENEEA, per germline. Trimming removed 1 base from V and 1 base from J; junction bases left unmatched: 12. The CDR3 is 19 residues long. The variable domain in full, with the rest retrieved from reference TRBV11-3 and TRBJ2-2, is EAGVVQSPRYKIIEKKQPVAFWCNPISGHNTLYWYLQNLGQGPELLIRYENEEAVDDSQLPKDRFSAERLKGVDSTLKIQPAELGDSAVYLCASSLAFPYRGVNTGELFFGEGSRLTVL.

This clone was picked up one time. The rearrangement joins TRBV5-4 to TRBJ1-1; D may be TRBD1 (5 bases). V was cut by 0 bases and J by 4 bases, with 19 bases left in between. CDR3 length: 17 residues. Germline V gene lookup returns CDR1 SGHNT and CDR2 YYREEE (reference sequence). The CDR3 is CASSLGLVGSGGTEAFF. The CDR3 DNA is TGTGCCAGCAGCTTGGGATTGGTTGGGTCCGGGGGCACTGAAGCTTTCTTT.

This rearrangement joins TRBV28 to TRBJ1-5; 10 nucleotides align to TRBD1. Germline V gives CDR1 MDHEN, CDR2 SYDVKM. The J segment lost 0 bases and the V segment lost 3 bases, leaving 5 bases of the junction unmatched. This CDR3 has 17 amino acids. The CDR3: CASSFGQGVYSNQPQHF. CDR3 sequence (DNA): TGTGCCAGCAGTTTCGGACAGGGGGTCTATAGCAATCAGCCCCAGCATTTT.

The chain is built from TRBV30 and TRBJ2-7; 7 nucleotides agree with TRBD1. J lost 1 base, V lost 5 bases, and 8 bases had no gene match. Germline-derived CDR1 and CDR2 are GTSNPN and SVGIG (reference sequence). The CDR3 spans 14 residues. CDR3 sequence: CAWGTGALSYEQYF. The CDR3 nucleotides are TGTGCCTGGGGCACAGGGGCTTTGTCCTACGAGCAGTACTTC.

The chain links TRBV10-3 to TRBJ1-1; D gene uncertain. The CDR3 runs to 15 residues. CDR1 and CDR2 from the germline V gene are ENHRY and SYGVKD. Trimming cost V 0 bases and J 6 bases, with 14 bases left between them. The CDR3 DNA reads TGTGCCATCAGTGAGTCAGGACCGCGGTTCGCTGAAGCTTTCTTT. Encoded protein: CAISESGPRFAEAFF.

The chain links TRBV7-2 to TRBJ2-1; no firm D call. CDR3 length: 13 residues. Trimming took off 6 bases at V and 7 bases at J, with 13 bases between the two ends. Germline-derived CDR1 and CDR2 are SGHTA and FQGNSA. As DNA, the CDR3 is TGTGCCAGCAGTTCAGACCCCGGGAATGAGCAGTTCTTC. This encodes CASSSDPGNEQFF.